This T cell receptor beta chain was found in a study of blood T cell repertoires in COVID-19. For the study at large: Both acute and convalescent COVID-19 samples were obtained from the United States, Italy and Spain. PBMCs, B-cell-depleted T cells, or T cells provided the cDNA or gDNA that made up the material.

In the authors' workflow: Using reference gene primer amplification, nucleated cell counts were estimated. TCRdb keeps only in-frame clones here, not all; method: immunoSEQ multiplex PCR. V, J and clone size were drawn from that table, and D and trimming were deduced from the DNA. The profile shows more than 95,000 clones, approximately 82% of them singletons. Germline V gives CDR1 LNHDA, CDR2 SQIVND (reference sequence). CDR3 length equals 15 residues. Trimming removed 2 bases at V and 5 bases at J, with 15 bases between. The TCR was taken from a woman of 80 years or more with acute or convalescent COVID-19. V is TRBV19 and J is TRBJ2-5, with D possibly being TRBD2 (5 bases). Sequencing was carried out using peripheral blood. The CDR3 DNA sequence: TGTGCCAGTAGTATACGAGGGAGCGTATTGGAGACCCAGTACTTC. It translates to CASSIRGSVLETQYF. Looking up the rest from reference TRBV19 and TRBJ2-5 gives the full variable domain: DGGITQSPKYLFRKEGQNVTLSCEQNLNHDAMYWYRQDPGQGLRLIYYSQIVNDFQKGDIAEGYSVSREKKESFPLTVTSAQKNPTAFYLCASSIRGSVLETQYFGPGTRLLVL.